Listed here are 18 T cell receptor beta chains from one sample, sequenced in a study of CD8 T cells in ankylosing spondylitis. Study-wide results and caveats: It appeared that ankylosing spondylitis blood was characterized by a TCR beta motif of under ten highly homologous variants.

The antigens of these receptors remain unknown. TCRdb called the 5' RACE reads again in MiXCR, with one record for every CDR3 protein. The table has around 540,000 distinct CDR3 sequences, about 13% seen once. Source material: blood, either unsorted or a sorted T cell fraction (not recorded which). These receptor sequences come from a male donor with ankylosing spondylitis.

This clonotype showed up just a few times. The chain recombines TRBV7-2 with TRBJ1-1, with 7 bases identical to TRBD1. CDR3 length: 15 residues. V shed 4 bases, J shed 1 base, and the junction held 6 bases outside the gene matches. CDR1 and CDR2 (germline): SGHTA, FQGNSA. CDR3 DNA: TGTGCCAGCAGCTCCAGGGGGAGGGGGAACACTGAAGCTTTCTTT. As protein: CASSSRGRGNTEAFF.

This clonotype has more than one count but fewer than ten. The rearrangement joins TRBV29-1 to TRBJ1-2; a weak D match, TRBD1 (5 bases). Trimming stripped 8 bases from V and 4 bases from J, with 11 bases between. Germline V gene sequence: CDR1 SQVTM, CDR2 ANQGSEA. The CDR3 is 11 residues long. DNA of the CDR3: TGCAGCTCGGCAGGGACCTATGGCTACACCTTC. Its protein is CSSAGTYGYTF.

The genes are TRBV20-1 and TRBJ2-7; D possibly corresponds to TRBD2 (6 bases). This CDR3 contains 18 residues. Trimming stripped 3 bases from V and 2 bases from J, with 26 bases between. Looked up from germline, CDR1 is DFQATT and CDR2 is SNEGSKA (reference sequence). CDR3: CSASNPTGPLGLTYEQYF. The CDR3 coding sequence is TGCAGTGCTAGCAACCCCACTGGGCCACTAGGACTAACCTACGAGCAGTACTTC.

The chain's CDR3 is CASSPRPSYEQYV. As DNA, the CDR3 is TGTGCCAGCAGCCCCCGTCCCTCCTACGAGCAGTACGTC. The V call is TRBV6-6, the J call TRBJ2-7; no definite D call. V lost 6 bases to trimming and J lost 0 bases, with 9 bases between them. This CDR3 comprises 13 residues. Germline lookup yields CDR1 MNHNY and CDR2 SVGAGI (reference sequence).

The rearrangement joins TRBV20-1 to TRBJ2-1, with TRBD1 as a possible D gene (5 bases). Germline lookup yields CDR1 DFQATT and CDR2 SNEGSKA (reference sequence). The CDR3 spans 10 residues. V was shortened by 5 bases and J by 8 bases, with 7 bases between the two germline ends. The CDR3 here is CSAGADEQFF. CDR3 nucleotide sequence: TGCAGTGCTGGGGCCGATGAGCAGTTCTTC.

This clonotype was seen a handful of times. The chain combines TRBV30 with TRBJ1-1; D possibly corresponds to TRBD1 (6 bases). From germline, CDR1 is GTSNPN and CDR2 SVGIG (reference sequence). The CDR3 length is 15 residues. Between the trimmed V and J ends, which lost 4 bases and 2 bases, there was a span of 17 bases. For the CDR3, the DNA is TGTGCCTGGACTCCGCGGACAGCCCCCAACACTGAAGCTTTCTTT. This translates into CAWTPRTAPNTEAFF.

This clonotype was picked up many times. The chain uses TRBV25-1 and TRBJ2-5; D unclear. This CDR3 is 14 amino acids long. V lost 3 bases and J 1 base, leaving 9 bases between the germline ends. Germline CDR1 reads MGHDK; CDR2 reads SYGVNS. The CDR3 DNA is TGTGCCAGCAGTGATAGATTATCCCAAGAGACCCAGTACTTC. This encodes CASSDRLSQETQYF. Supplemented by reference TRBV25-1 and TRBJ2-5, the full variable domain reads EADIYQTPRYLVIGTGKKITLECSQTMGHDKMYWYQQDPGMELHLIHYSYGVNSTEKGDLSSESTVSRIRTEHFPLTLESARPSHTSQYLCASSDRLSQETQYFGPGTRLLVL.

V usage is TRBV20-1 and J usage is TRBJ2-1; TRBD2 matches at 7 bases. Trimming took 3 bases from V and 7 from J; bases not matched to a gene: 12. Germline CDR1 reads DFQATT; CDR2 reads SNEGSKA (reference sequence). The CDR3 consists of 15 residues. The CDR3 loop is CSARPPGLGGNEQFF. CDR3 bases: TGCAGTGCTAGGCCCCCAGGACTAGGTGGAAATGAGCAGTTCTTC.

This clonotype was recorded only once. V is TRBV29-1 and J is TRBJ2-7; D not resolved. Trimming stripped 1 base from V and 0 bases from J, with 4 bases between. The CDR3 loop spans 12 amino acids. Germline V CDR1 and CDR2: SQVTM, ANQGSEA. For the CDR3, the DNA is TGCAGCGTTGAAGCCAGCTCCTACGAGCAGTACTTC. It yields the protein CSVEASSYEQYF.

This chain joins TRBV20-1 and TRBJ1-1, with TRBD1 as a possible D gene (6 bases). Germline V lookup: CDR1 DFQATT, CDR2 SNEGSKA (reference sequence). The length of the CDR3 is 14 residues. The V and J ends lost 5 bases and 4 bases respectively, with 17 bases between them. CDR3 DNA sequence: TGCAGTGCTGAAAATCCCAGGGGAGGCACTGAAGCTTTCTTT. Encoded protein: CSAENPRGGTEAFF.

Only a few counts were recorded for this clonotype. V is TRBV2 and J is TRBJ2-5; 11 bases fit TRBD1. The CDR3 extends over 14 amino acids. CDR1 is SNHLY and CDR2 is FYNNEI in the germline V gene. Germline trimming cut 6 bases from V and 4 bases from J; bases unmatched to any gene: 4. CDR3: CASRGTGGGETQYF. Written as DNA, the CDR3 is TGTGCCAGCAGGGGGACAGGGGGTGGAGAGACCCAGTACTTC.

This clonotype turned up a few times. The rearrangement joins TRBV2 to TRBJ2-6; perhaps D is TRBD1 or TRBD2 (5 bases each). CDR1 and CDR2 from the germline V gene are SNHLY and FYNNEI. The CDR3 extends over 16 amino acids. Trimming shortened V by 3 bases and J by 2 bases, and 11 bases separated the two germline ends. CDR3 sequence: CASSDILGAGANVLTF. CDR3 coding DNA: TGTGCCAGCAGTGACATTTTGGGGGCTGGGGCCAACGTCCTGACTTTC.

At least ten counts were recorded for this clonotype. The chain uses TRBV28 and TRBJ2-7; perhaps TRBD2 as D (6 bases). Trimming removed 5 bases from V and 1 base from J, with 21 bases in between. The CDR3 sequence is 17 residues long. Germline values: CDR1 MDHEN, CDR2 SYDVKM. In DNA form, the CDR3 reads TGTGCCAGCAGTCCCCACGGGTTTGCGGGATCGTCCTACGAGCAGTACTTC. Translation gives CASSPHGFAGSSYEQYF.

This clonotype occurred a few times. The V call is TRBV20-1, the J call TRBJ2-2; 10 nucleotides line up with TRBD2. The CDR3 totals 15 residues. V trimming: 4 bases; J trimming: 1 base; junction bases outside the gene matches: 3. CDR1 is DFQATT and CDR2 is SNEGSKA in the germline V gene (reference sequence). CDR3 sequence (DNA): TGCAGTGCTAAAAGGACTAGCGGGAACACCGGGGAGCTGTTTTTT. Its translation: CSAKRTSGNTGELFF.

This chain joins TRBV11-2 and TRBJ2-2; D could derive from TRBD1 or TRBD2 (5 bases each). The CDR3 is made up of 14 amino acids. Trimming took 5 bases from V and 6 from J, leaving 13 bases between them. Germline V gives CDR1 SGHAT, CDR2 FQNNGV. The CDR3 loop reads CASSMGREAGELFF. In nucleotides, the CDR3 is TGTGCCAGCAGCATGGGACGCGAAGCCGGGGAGCTGTTTTTT.

This clonotype appeared many times. This chain uses TRBV6-6 with TRBJ2-7; D ambiguous. CDR3 length equals 12 residues. Germline V gene sequence: CDR1 MNHNY, CDR2 SVGAGI (reference sequence). V lost 6 bases to trimming and J lost 2 bases, with 8 bases between them. The CDR3 DNA reads TGTGCCAGCAGCAAGAAGACCTACGAGCAGTACTTC. Protein: CASSKKTYEQYF.

V gene TRBV6-1 combines with J gene TRBJ2-2; TRBD2 aligns across 15 bases. Per the germline V gene, CDR1 is MNHNS and CDR2 is SASEGT. This CDR3 contains 20 residues. The CDR3 loop is CAEVGEGTSGRIRDTGELFF. CDR3 bases: TGTGCAGAAGTGGGAGAGGGGACTAGCGGGAGGATTAGGGACACCGGGGAGCTGTTTTTT.

The table lists this clonotype with a few counts. V gene TRBV7-2 combines with J gene TRBJ1-3; D may be TRBD1 (6 bases). Germline V gives CDR1 SGHTA, CDR2 FQGNSA. The CDR3 extends over 15 amino acids. The V gene lost 5 bases and the J gene lost 4 bases, with 15 bases spanning the gap. The DNA of the CDR3 is TGTGCCAGCAGCCCGGGGGGGGCTTTCGGAAACACCATATATTTT. Protein product: CASSPGGAFGNTIYF.